The T cell receptor beta chain under discussion was sequenced for a study of T cells in Graves' hyperthyroidism and ophthalmopathy. This clonotype was detected ten times or more. Researchers amplified the TCR beta CDR3 regions from RNA transcripts. Using the HTBI primer set, a first-round RT-PCR was run on the TCR CDR3. Via MiXCR, TCRdb re-called the multiplex PCR reads, giving one row per CDR3 protein. This table has approximately 530,000 distinct CDR3 sequences, just under 20% appearing once. CDR1 is DFQATT and CDR2 is SNEGSKA in the germline V gene (reference sequence). Trimming stripped 3 bases from V and 0 bases from J, with 17 bases between. CDR3 size: 16 residues.

The chain carries TRBV20-1 and TRBJ1-2; D gene uncertain. The material sequenced was blood. This TCR came from a man aged 35 to 55 with Graves' ophthalmopathy. Here the CDR3 DNA reads TGCAGTGCTAGGGACGGAACCCGCACCGCTAACTATGGCTACACCTTC. Translated: CSARDGTRTANYGYTF.